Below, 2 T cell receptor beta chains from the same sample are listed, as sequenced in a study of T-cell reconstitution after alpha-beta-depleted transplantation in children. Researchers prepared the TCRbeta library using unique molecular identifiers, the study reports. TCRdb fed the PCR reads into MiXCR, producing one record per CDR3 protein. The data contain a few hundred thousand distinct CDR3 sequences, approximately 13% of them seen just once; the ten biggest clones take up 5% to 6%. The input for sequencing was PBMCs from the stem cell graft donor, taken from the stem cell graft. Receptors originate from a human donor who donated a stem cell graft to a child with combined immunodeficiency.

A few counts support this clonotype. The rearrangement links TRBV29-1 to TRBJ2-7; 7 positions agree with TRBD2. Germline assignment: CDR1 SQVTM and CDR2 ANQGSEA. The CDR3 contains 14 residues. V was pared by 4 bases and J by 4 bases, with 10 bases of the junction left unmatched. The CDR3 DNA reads TGCAGCGTTGGCGAGGGATTGGGAGGGTACGAGCAGTACTTC. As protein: CSVGEGLGGYEQYF.

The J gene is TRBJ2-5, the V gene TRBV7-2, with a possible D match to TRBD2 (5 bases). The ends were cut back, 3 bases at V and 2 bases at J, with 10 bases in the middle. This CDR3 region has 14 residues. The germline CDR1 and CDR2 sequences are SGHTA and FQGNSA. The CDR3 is CASSFDRRQETQYF. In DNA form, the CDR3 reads TGTGCCAGCAGCTTCGACCGGAGGCAAGAGACCCAGTACTTC.